The 28 T cell receptor beta chains presented below share a single source sample, sequenced in a study of read filtering for tumor transcriptome and immune sequencing. From about 400 ng of RNA, a library with molecular barcoded alpha/delta and beta/gamma adaptors was made. MiXCR was run by TCRdb on the reads, yielding one entry per CDR3 protein. The sample holds tens of thousands of distinct CDR3 sequences; around 21% are singletons and the top ten take over 13%. What was sequenced was a population of CD138-negative cells sorted from bone marrow. These receptors originate from a donor aged 40 or older with multiple myeloma.

Turning to this clonotype: This may be a read error: a much more frequent sequence differs by one nucleotide. This rearrangement joins TRBV24-1 to TRBJ2-5; 7 bases line up with TRBD1. CDR3 length: 16 residues. CDR1 is KGHDR and CDR2 is SFDVKD in the germline V gene. CDR3 in DNA: TGTGGCACCAGTGACATGGACAGGCCTGGCCAGGAGACCCAGTACTTC. This encodes CGTSDMDRPGQETQYF.

The CDR3 nucleotides are TGTGCCAGCACCTTGCCGGGAAGGGATCAGCCCCAGCATTTT. It encodes CASTLPGRDQPQHF. The chain couples TRBV28 to TRBJ1-5; D not resolved. V was cut by 7 bases and J by 5 bases, with 15 bases left in between. The CDR3 consists of 14 residues. Looked up from germline, CDR1 is MDHEN and CDR2 is SYDVKM.

This clonotype came up a few times. The V call is TRBV6-6, the J call TRBJ1-1; the D gene is possibly TRBD1 (6 bases). Trimming pared 10 bases from V and 4 bases from J, leaving 16 bases between. This CDR3 spans 13 amino acids. Germline V lookup: CDR1 MNHNY, CDR2 SVGAGI (reference sequence). The CDR3: CATRQGLATEAFF. In DNA, the CDR3 is TGTGCCACCCGGCAGGGGTTGGCCACTGAAGCTTTCTTT.

The chain employs TRBV20-1 and TRBJ2-1; TRBD2 agrees at 11 bases. Germline V gene sequence: CDR1 DFQATT, CDR2 SNEGSKA (reference sequence). Trimming at V came to 1 base and at J to 9 bases, leaving 11 bases not matched to a gene. The CDR3 consists of 16 residues. CDR3 coding DNA: TGCAGTGCTAGAGGGGATAGCGGGGGGGCGGTCGGTGAGCAGTTCTTC. Encoded protein: CSARGDSGGAVGEQFF.

This clonotype was seen a few times. V and J are TRBV28 and TRBJ1-3; the D is unclear. Trimming cost V 7 bases and J 4 bases, with 5 bases left between them. From germline, CDR1 is MDHEN and CDR2 SYDVKM. The CDR3 has 11 residues. CDR3: CASTKGNTIYF. The CDR3 DNA sequence: TGTGCCAGCACAAAGGGAAACACCATATATTTT.

This clonotype was counted only a few times. The V and J genes are TRBV19 and TRBJ1-5, with D unclear. The CDR3 spans 14 residues. V gave up 3 bases and J gave up 5 bases, with 11 bases separating them. The germline V gene encodes CDR1 LNHDA and CDR2 SQIVND (reference sequence). The CDR3 nucleotides read TGTGCCAGTAGTATTACTGGGTACTATCAGCCCCAGCATTTT. It encodes CASSITGYYQPQHF.

This clonotype was observed many times. The chain combines TRBV28 with TRBJ2-3; D ambiguous. This CDR3 has 14 amino acids. Germline V gene lookup returns CDR1 MDHEN and CDR2 SYDVKM. V was trimmed by 4 bases and J by 2 bases, leaving 10 bases between them. The CDR3 DNA sequence: TGTGCCAGCAGTTCCAGCAAAACCACAGATACGCAGTATTTT. Translated: CASSSSKTTDTQYF.

About this clonotype itself: A much larger clone sits a single nucleotide away, making a read error possible. Because it lacks the conserved phenylalanine or tryptophan at the end, this CDR3 is likely a read error. The rearrangement uses TRBV20-1 and TRBJ1-1, with D unresolved. Germline V gene data show CDR1 as DFQATT and CDR2 as SNEGSKA (reference sequence). Trimming cost V 1 base and J 11 bases, with 14 bases left between them. The CDR3 consists of 12 residues. The CDR3 loop is CSARGSWAGAFL. CDR3 nucleotides: TGCAGTGCTAGAGGCAGCTGGGCGGGGGCTTTCCTT.

The genes are TRBV6-1 and TRBJ1-5, with 8 bases fitting TRBD1. The CDR3 has 18 amino acids. Unmatched junction bases numbered 14, after V lost 6 bases and J lost 1 base. Germline V gene data show CDR1 as MNHNS and CDR2 as SASEGT. CDR3 nucleotides: TGTGCCAGCAGCCTTAGGGGACAGGATAGCGGAAGCAATCAGCCCCAGCATTTT. Residues: CASSLRGQDSGSNQPQHF.

This clonotype was recorded many times. It is unclear where the CDR3 begins or ends on the DNA, so no DNA is shown, and the CDR3 is as TCRdb lists it. V usage is TRBV27 and J usage is TRBJ2-1; no DNA check was done on the table's D call, TRBD1. CDR1 MNHEY and CDR2 SMNVEV come from the germline V gene (reference sequence). The CDR3 region is 15 residues in length, termini included. CDR3 amino acids: CASSWGTGAYNEQSF.

This clonotype was seen ten or more times. The genes are TRBV6-1 and TRBJ2-6; D gene ambiguous. This CDR3 contains 16 residues. The germline V gene has CDR1 MNHNS and CDR2 SASEGT. V shed 3 bases and J shed 0 bases, with 9 bases lying between them. The CDR3 loop is CASSEARSSGANVLTF. Here the CDR3 DNA reads TGTGCCAGCAGTGAGGCGAGGTCCTCTGGGGCCAACGTCCTGACTTTC.

In this sample, this clonotype turned up many times. The rearrangement links TRBV11-2 to TRBJ2-5; no clear D. Between the trimmed V and J ends, which lost 11 bases and 7 bases, there was a span of 8 bases. This CDR3 is 9 amino acids long. In germline, CDR1 is SGHAT, CDR2 FQNNGV. The CDR3 reads CALWGTQYF. CDR3 in DNA: TGTGCCCTTTGGGGGACCCAGTACTTC.

The table lists this clonotype with many counts. The chain recombines TRBV28 with TRBJ2-2; D is uncertain. In germline, CDR1 is MDHEN, CDR2 SYDVKM. Trimming removed 5 bases from V and 1 base from J, with 5 bases in between. CDR3 length equals 13 residues. The chain's CDR3 is CASSRQNTGELFF. CDR3 coding DNA: TGTGCCAGCAGTCGACAGAACACCGGGGAGCTGTTTTTT.

In its sample, this clonotype was seen many times. The genes are TRBV29-1 and TRBJ2-1; 7 nucleotides match TRBD2. This CDR3 contains 12 residues. V lost 7 bases and J lost 2; bases outside the gene matches: 2. Germline V lookup: CDR1 SQVTM, CDR2 ANQGSEA. The DNA of the CDR3 is TGCAGCGGGGGACTAACCTACAATGAGCAGTTCTTC. This translates into CSGGLTYNEQFF.

This clonotype was counted ten times or more. V and J are TRBV7-3 and TRBJ2-5; 8 positions agree with TRBD1. The junction had 3 bases not matched to a gene; V was cut back by 5 bases and J by 4 bases. Germline CDR1 is SGHTA and CDR2 is FQGTGA. This CDR3 comprises 13 residues. The CDR3 DNA follows: TGTGCCAGCAGCCCCGGACAGGGAGAGACCCAGTACTTC. The encoded protein is CASSPGQGETQYF.

This clonotype was recorded at least ten times. This chain joins TRBV6-6 and TRBJ1-1, with 8 bases matching TRBD1. Germline CDR1 is MNHNY and CDR2 is SVGAGI (reference sequence). The V segment lost 5 bases and the J segment 11 bases; nucleotides outside the gene matches: 13. The CDR3 length is 14 residues. The CDR3 here is CASSGDRGISDAFF. As DNA, the CDR3 is TGTGCCAGCAGTGGCGACAGGGGAATTTCGGACGCTTTCTTT.

Worth noting for this clonotype: This CDR3 fails to terminate in the conserved phenylalanine or tryptophan, so it likely reflects a read error. The chain couples TRBV6-1 to TRBJ2-7; no definite D call. The CDR3 loop spans 10 amino acids. Germline lookup yields CDR1 MNHNS and CDR2 SASEGT. The CDR3 DNA is TGTGTCAGCAGTGAGTACGAGCAGTACCTC. Its translation: CVSSEYEQYL.

This clonotype occurred many times. J is TRBJ1-2 and V is TRBV9, with 11 bases aligning to TRBD1. Germline loops: CDR1 SGDLS, CDR2 YYNGEE. Trimming cost V 2 bases and J 1 base; bases outside gene matches: 7. The CDR3 runs 17 residues. This CDR3 is CASSVGQGAVFNYGYTF. DNA for the CDR3: TGTGCCAGCAGCGTTGGACAGGGGGCCGTTTTTAACTATGGCTACACCTTC.

The J gene is TRBJ2-1, the V gene TRBV7-9; D not certain. The germline V and J ends were trimmed by 3 bases and 5 bases, with 5 bases remaining between them. Per germline, CDR1 SEHNR and CDR2 FQNEAQ (reference sequence). This CDR3 is built from 12 residues. The CDR3 loop reads CASSFVNNEQFF. As DNA, the CDR3 is TGTGCCAGCAGCTTCGTCAACAATGAGCAGTTCTTC.

This clonotype has only one observation. A much larger clone is a single base away; this may be a read error. This chain uses TRBV10-3 with TRBJ2-5; D is possibly TRBD2 (6 bases). V lost 3 bases and J lost 5, with 10 bases in between. CDR3 length equals 13 residues. The V gene's germline CDR1 is ENHRY and CDR2 SYGVKD. The CDR3 region has the DNA TGTGCCATCAGTGATGGGGGGAACGAGACCCAGTACTTC. Translating gives CAISDGGNETQYF.

At least ten counts were recorded for this clonotype. At one of its ends the junction is not consistent with the germline gene, which may arise from a read error. V usage is TRBV7-8 and J usage is TRBJ2-7, with 10 bases identical to TRBD1. CDR1 and CDR2 from the germline V gene are SGHVS and FQNEAQ. The CDR3 is 14 residues long. The CDR3 nucleotides read TGTGCCAGCAGCTACTCCGGGACAGGGGAAAACCATGACTTC. It is translated as CASSYSGTGENHDF.

This clonotype has a handful of counts. The V call is TRBV14, the J call TRBJ1-6; TRBD1 agrees at 8 bases. The trim removed 0 bases at V and 13 bases at J, leaving 5 bases unmatched. CDR3 length: 14 amino acids. From germline, CDR1 is SGHDN and CDR2 FVKESK. The CDR3 here is CASSQDRGLGPLHF. The CDR3 DNA follows: TGTGCCAGCAGCCAAGACAGGGGGCTCGGGCCCCTCCACTTT.

The count of this clonotype is one. The J gene is TRBJ2-7, the V gene TRBV20-1, with TRBD2 matching over 9 bases. There are 15 residues in the CDR3. Germline CDR1 and CDR2: DFQATT and SNEGSKA (reference sequence). The V and J ends lost 3 bases and 4 bases, in that order; junction bases with no gene match: 10. The CDR3 bases are TGCAGTGCTAGGGGATTAGCGGGAGCCCAATACGAGCAGTACTTC. This codes for CSARGLAGAQYEQYF.

This clonotype was seen repeatedly, ten times or more. The V call is TRBV5-1, the J call TRBJ2-2; 8 bases fit TRBD2. The CDR3 sequence is 15 residues long. Looked up from germline, CDR1 is SGHRS and CDR2 is YFSETQ. V lost 4 bases, J lost 3 bases, and 5 bases stayed unmatched. CDR3 in DNA: TGCGCCAGCAGCCTGGGACTAGTGGACACCGGGGAGCTGTTTTTT. Translated, it gives CASSLGLVDTGELFF.

This clonotype was found many times. The CDR3 spells CSVGQAAYEQYF. CDR3 in DNA: TGCAGCGTAGGGCAAGCAGCCTACGAGCAGTACTTC. The chain links TRBV29-1 to TRBJ2-7; D not certain. CDR1 and CDR2 from the germline V gene are SQVTM and ANQGSEA. The CDR3 has 12 residues. Trimming took 6 bases from V and 2 from J, leaving 11 bases between them.

This clonotype has a count of ten or more. The CDR3 DNA follows: TGTGCCAGCAGCCCTAGTAAAATCGGGGAGCTGTTTTTT. Translated: CASSPSKIGELFF. The rearrangement uses TRBV11-3 and TRBJ2-2, with unresolved D. CDR1 is SGHNT, CDR2 YENEEA, per germline. The CDR3 sequence is 13 residues long. With 5 bases removed from V and 7 bases from J, the gap between germline ends came to 11 bases.

Regarding this clonotype: Germline and junction disagree at one end, which may indicate a read error. The V gene is TRBV24-1, the J gene TRBJ2-1, with D tentatively TRBD2 (5 bases). The CDR3 spans 16 residues. Germline loops: CDR1 KGHDR, CDR2 SFDVKD. The CDR3 protein is CATSEHRGSLINGQFF. The CDR3 DNA reads as TGTGCCACCAGTGAGCACAGAGGGAGCCTTATCAATGGGCAGTTCTTC.

This clonotype was detected only a few times. The chain combines TRBV12-3 or TRBV12-4 with TRBJ1-5; 9 nucleotides agree with TRBD1. After removal of 6 bases from V and 7 bases from J, the junction contained 7 bases not matched to a gene. The length of the CDR3 is 14 residues. The CDR3 bases are TGTGCCAGCAGCAAGGACAGGGGAAGGCAGCCCCAGCATTTT. Translated, it gives CASSKDRGRQPQHF.